This T cell receptor beta chain was observed in a study of CD8+ T cells in alopecia areata. Findings of the study overall: More clonal than normal scalp was lesional scalp, particularly alopecia totalis/universalis.

Collected material from alopecia areata patients comprised lesional scalp punch biopsies and peripheral blood. RNA, once extracted, was reverse transcribed into cDNA for use as the sequencing template. Generated by immunoSEQ multiplex PCR, the TCRdb table keeps only in-frame clones and is missing some. The repertoire includes around 130,000 clones, 50% to 60% of them detected once, and 3.5% to 5.5% sits in the top ten. Concerning this clone itself: Its antigen is undetermined.

The ends were cut back, 5 bases at V and 8 bases at J, with 24 bases in the middle. This CDR3 is built from 16 residues. Germline V lookup: CDR1 SGHTA, CDR2 FQGNSA. The clonotype comes from a human donor with alopecia areata. The sequencing here drew on CD4+ T cells sorted from blood, taken at week 0. The chain joins TRBV7-2 to TRBJ2-5; D unclear. The CDR3 protein is CASSPSSRRPTDTQYF. CDR3 coding DNA: TGTGCCAGCAGCCCCTCCTCGCGGCGCCCGACCGATACCCAGTACTTC.